The clone carrying this T cell receptor beta chain has just a few counts. The antigen remains undetermined. Primers included in the PCR were 60 Vbeta and 13 Jbeta primers. Profiling relied on immunoSEQ multiplex PCR, and the TCRdb table lists in-frame clones only, not all of them. The profile shows about 130,000 clones, about three quarters of them singletons. The CDR3 is 12 residues long. Trimming took 7 bases from V and 4 from J; bases not matched to a gene: 0. CDR1 is MNHNY, CDR2 SVGAGI, per germline (reference sequence). The entry originates in a study of cytomegalovirus exposure and HLA in healthy donors. Findings of the study overall: Being productive about 90% or about 30% of the time was typical of most TCR beta V segments in an earlier analysis.

The source is a man aged 25-40 years in good health and CMV-seronegative. V gene TRBV6-6 combines with J gene TRBJ1-4, with 7 bases aligning to TRBD1. Sequenced sample: PBMCs. The CDR3 loop is CASNRGNEKLFF. The CDR3 coding sequence is TGTGCCAGCAACAGGGGTAATGAAAAACTGTTTTTT.